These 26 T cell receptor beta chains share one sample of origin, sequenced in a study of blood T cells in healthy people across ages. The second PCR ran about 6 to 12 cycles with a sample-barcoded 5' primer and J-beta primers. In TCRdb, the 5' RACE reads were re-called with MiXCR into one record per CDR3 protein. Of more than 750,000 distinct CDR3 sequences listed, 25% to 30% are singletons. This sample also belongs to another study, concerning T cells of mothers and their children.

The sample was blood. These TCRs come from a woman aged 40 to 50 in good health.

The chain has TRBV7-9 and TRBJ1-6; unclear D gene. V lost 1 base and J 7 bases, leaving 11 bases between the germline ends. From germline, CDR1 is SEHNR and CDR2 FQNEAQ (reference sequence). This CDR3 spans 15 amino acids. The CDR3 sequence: CASSLDGVTNSPLHF. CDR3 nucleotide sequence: TGTGCCAGCAGCTTAGACGGGGTAACCAATTCACCCCTCCACTTT. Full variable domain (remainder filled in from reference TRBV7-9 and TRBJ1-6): DTGVSQNPRHKITKRGQNVTFRCDPISEHNRLYWYRQTLGQGPEFLTYFQNEAQLEKSRLLSDRFSAERPKGSFSTLEIQRTEQGDSAMYLCASSLDGVTNSPLHFGNGTRLTVT.

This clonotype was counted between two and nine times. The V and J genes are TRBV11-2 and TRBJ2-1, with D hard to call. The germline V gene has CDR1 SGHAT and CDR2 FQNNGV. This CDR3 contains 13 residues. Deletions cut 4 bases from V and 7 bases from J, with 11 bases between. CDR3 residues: CASSSPRLNEQFF. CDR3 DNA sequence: TGTGCCAGCAGCTCCCCTCGTCTGAATGAGCAGTTCTTC.

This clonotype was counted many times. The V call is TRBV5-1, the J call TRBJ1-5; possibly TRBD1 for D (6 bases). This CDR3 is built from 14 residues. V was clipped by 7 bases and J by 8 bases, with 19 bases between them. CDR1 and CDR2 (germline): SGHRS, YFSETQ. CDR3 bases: TGCGCCAGCTCAACGGTGGGAGGGGGGGAGCCCCAGCATTTT. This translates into CASSTVGGGEPQHF. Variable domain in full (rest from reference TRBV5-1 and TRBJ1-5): KAGVTQTPRYLIKTRGQQVTLSCSPISGHRSVSWYQQTPGQGLQFLFEYFSETQRNKGNFPGRFSGRQFSNSRSEMNVSTLELGDSALYLCASSTVGGGEPQHFGDGTRLSIL.

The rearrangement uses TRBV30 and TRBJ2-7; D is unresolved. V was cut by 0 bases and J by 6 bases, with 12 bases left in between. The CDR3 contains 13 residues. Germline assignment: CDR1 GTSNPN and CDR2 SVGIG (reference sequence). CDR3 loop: CAWSVSVTSEQYF. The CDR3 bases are TGTGCCTGGAGTGTATCGGTCACAAGCGAGCAGTACTTC.

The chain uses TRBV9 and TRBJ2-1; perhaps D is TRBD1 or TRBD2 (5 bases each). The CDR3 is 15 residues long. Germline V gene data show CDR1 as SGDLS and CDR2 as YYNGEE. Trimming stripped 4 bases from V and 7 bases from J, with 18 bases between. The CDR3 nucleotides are TGTGCCAGCAGCACCGAGGGGTCGGGATTGAATGAGCAGTTCTTC. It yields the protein CASSTEGSGLNEQFF.

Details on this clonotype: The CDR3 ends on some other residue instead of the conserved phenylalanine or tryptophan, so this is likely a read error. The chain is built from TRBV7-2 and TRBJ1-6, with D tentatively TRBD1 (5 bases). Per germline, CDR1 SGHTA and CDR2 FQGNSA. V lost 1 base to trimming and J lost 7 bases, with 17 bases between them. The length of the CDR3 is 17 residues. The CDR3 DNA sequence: TGTGCCAGCAGCTTAGGCCCAGGGTGGAATCGGAATTCACCCCTCCACCTT. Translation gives CASSLGPGWNRNSPLHL.

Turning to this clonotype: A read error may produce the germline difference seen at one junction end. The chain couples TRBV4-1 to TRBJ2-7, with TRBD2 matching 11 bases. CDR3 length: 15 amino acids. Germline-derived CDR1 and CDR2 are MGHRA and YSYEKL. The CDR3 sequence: CAGSAPGLAAYEQYF. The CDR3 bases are TGCGCCGGCAGCGCTCCGGGACTAGCGGCCTACGAGCAGTACTTC.

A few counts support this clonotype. The CDR3 loop reads CASSTGPLNEQYF. The CDR3 DNA reads as TGTGCCAGCAGCACCGGGCCTCTCAATGAGCAGTACTTC. V gene TRBV7-3 combines with J gene TRBJ2-5; D not resolved. With 5 bases removed from V and 11 bases from J, the gap between germline ends came to 18 bases. The CDR3 sequence is 13 residues long. Germline lookup yields CDR1 SGHTA and CDR2 FQGTGA.

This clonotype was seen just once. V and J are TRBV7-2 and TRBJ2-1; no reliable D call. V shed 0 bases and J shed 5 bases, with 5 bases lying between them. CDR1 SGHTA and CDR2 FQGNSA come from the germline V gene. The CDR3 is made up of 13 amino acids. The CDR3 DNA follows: TGTGCCAGCAGCTTAGCGAGTGACAATGAGCAGTTCTTC. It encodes CASSLASDNEQFF.

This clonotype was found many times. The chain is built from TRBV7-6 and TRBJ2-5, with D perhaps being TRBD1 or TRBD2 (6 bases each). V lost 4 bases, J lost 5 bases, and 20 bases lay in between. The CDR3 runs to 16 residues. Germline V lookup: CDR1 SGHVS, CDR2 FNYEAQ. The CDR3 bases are TGTGCCAGCAGCTCCGCCCGCAGGGGAGGCATGGAGACCCAGTACTTC. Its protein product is CASSSARRGGMETQYF.

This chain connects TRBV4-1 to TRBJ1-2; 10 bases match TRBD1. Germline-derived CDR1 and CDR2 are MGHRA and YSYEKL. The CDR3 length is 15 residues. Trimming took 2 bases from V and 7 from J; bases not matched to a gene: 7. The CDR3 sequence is CASSQSTGTGAGYTF. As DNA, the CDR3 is TGCGCCAGCAGCCAATCCACCGGGACAGGGGCTGGCTACACCTTC.

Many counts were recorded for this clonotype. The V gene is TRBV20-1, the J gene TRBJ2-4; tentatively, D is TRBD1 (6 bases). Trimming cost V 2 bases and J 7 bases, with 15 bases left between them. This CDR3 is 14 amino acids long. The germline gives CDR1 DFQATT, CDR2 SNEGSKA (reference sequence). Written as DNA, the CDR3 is TGCAGTGCTAGACGGTCACAGGGTGAGAACATTCAGTACTTC. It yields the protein CSARRSQGENIQYF.

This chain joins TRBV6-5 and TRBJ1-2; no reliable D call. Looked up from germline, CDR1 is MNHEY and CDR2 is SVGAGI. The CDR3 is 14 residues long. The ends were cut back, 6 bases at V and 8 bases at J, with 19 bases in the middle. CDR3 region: CASRKDTTSRGYTF. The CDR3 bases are TGTGCCAGCAGAAAAGACACAACCTCTCGAGGCTACACCTTC.

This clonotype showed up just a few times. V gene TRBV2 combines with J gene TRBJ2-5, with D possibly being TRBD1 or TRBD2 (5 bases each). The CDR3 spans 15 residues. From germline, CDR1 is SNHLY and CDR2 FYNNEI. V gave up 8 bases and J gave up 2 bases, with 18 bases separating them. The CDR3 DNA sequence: TGTGCCAGCCAGAGGTGGGACCGTACACAAGAGACCCAGTACTTC. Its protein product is CASQRWDRTQETQYF.

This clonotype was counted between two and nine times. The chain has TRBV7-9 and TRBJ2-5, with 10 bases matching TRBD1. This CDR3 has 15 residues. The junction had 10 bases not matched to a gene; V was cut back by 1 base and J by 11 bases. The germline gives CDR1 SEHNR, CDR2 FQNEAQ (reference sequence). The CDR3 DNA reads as TGTGCCAGCAGCTTAGGACAGGGGGCTTACAATGAGCAGTACTTC. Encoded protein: CASSLGQGAYNEQYF.

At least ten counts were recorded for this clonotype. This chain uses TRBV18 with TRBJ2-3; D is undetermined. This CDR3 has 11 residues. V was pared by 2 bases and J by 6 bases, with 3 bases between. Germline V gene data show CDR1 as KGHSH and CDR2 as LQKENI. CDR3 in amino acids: CASSPKDTQYF. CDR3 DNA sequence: TGTGCCAGCTCACCAAAGGATACGCAGTATTTT.

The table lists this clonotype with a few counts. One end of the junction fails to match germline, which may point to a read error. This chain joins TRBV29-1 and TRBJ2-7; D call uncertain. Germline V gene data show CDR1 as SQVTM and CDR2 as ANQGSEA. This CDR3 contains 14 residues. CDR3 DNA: TGCAGCGCTGAAGAGGCAGGCGCCTCCTACGAGCAGTACTTC. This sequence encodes CSAEEAGASYEQYF.

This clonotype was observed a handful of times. The CDR3 bases are TGTGCCAGTAGTTGGGACAGGAGGGGTACTGAAGCTTTCTTT. It codes for CASSWDRRGTEAFF. V gene TRBV19 combines with J gene TRBJ1-1; TRBD1 matches at 8 bases. In germline, CDR1 is LNHDA, CDR2 SQIVND (reference sequence). The CDR3 consists of 14 residues. Unmatched junction bases numbered 7, after V lost 5 bases and J lost 5 bases.

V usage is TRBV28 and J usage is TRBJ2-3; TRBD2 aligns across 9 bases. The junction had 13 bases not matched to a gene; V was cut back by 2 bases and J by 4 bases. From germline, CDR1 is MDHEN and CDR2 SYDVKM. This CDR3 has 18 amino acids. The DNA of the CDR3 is TGTGCCAGCAGTTTACCCAGCGGGGCTAGCGGGGAGTCAGATACGCAGTATTTT. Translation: CASSLPSGASGESDTQYF. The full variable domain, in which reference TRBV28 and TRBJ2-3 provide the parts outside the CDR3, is DVKVTQSSRYLVKRTGEKVFLECVQDMDHENMFWYRQDPGLGLRLIYFSYDVKMKEKGDIPEGYSVSREKKERFSLILESASTNQTSMYLCASSLPSGASGESDTQYFGPGTRLTVL.

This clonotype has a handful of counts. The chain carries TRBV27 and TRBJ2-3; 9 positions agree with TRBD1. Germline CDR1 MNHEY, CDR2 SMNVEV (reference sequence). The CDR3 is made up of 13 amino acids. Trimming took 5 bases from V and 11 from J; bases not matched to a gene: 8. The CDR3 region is CASSPPGQGGQYF. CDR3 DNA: TGTGCCAGCAGTCCGCCGGGACAGGGTGGGCAGTATTTT.

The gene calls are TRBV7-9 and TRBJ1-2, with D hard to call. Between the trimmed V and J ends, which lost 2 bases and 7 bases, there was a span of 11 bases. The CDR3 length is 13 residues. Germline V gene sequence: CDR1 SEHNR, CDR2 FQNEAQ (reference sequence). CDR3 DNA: TGTGCCAGCAGCTTATTGAGTTTGGGTGGCTACACCTTC. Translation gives CASSLLSLGGYTF.

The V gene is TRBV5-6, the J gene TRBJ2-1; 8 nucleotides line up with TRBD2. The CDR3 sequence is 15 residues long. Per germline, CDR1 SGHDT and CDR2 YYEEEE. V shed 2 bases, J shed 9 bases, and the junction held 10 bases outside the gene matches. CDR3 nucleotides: TGTGCCAGCAGCTTCGTAGCCGGGGGGGCCTTTGAGCAGTTCTTC. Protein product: CASSFVAGGAFEQFF.

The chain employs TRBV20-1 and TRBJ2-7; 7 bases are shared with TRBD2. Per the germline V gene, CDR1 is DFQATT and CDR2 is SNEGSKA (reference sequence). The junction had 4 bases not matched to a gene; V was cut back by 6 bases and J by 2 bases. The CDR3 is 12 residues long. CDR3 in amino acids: CSAKRGPYEQYF. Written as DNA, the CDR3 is TGCAGTGCGAAGCGGGGCCCCTACGAGCAGTACTTC.

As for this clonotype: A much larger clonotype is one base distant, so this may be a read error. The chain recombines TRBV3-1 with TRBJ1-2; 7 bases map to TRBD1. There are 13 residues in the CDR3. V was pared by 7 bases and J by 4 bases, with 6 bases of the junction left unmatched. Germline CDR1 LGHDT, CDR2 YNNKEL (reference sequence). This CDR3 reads CASTPGGSYGYTF. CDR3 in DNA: TGTGCCAGCACCCCAGGGGGGAGCTATGGCTACACCTTC.

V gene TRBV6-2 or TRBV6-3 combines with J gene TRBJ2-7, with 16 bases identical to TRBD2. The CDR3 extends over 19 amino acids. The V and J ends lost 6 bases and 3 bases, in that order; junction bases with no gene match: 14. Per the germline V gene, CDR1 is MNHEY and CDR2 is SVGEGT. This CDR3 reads CASSPQTSGTSGGVYEQYF. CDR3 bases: TGTGCCAGCAGCCCCCAAACGTCCGGGACTAGCGGGGGGGTCTACGAGCAGTACTTC.

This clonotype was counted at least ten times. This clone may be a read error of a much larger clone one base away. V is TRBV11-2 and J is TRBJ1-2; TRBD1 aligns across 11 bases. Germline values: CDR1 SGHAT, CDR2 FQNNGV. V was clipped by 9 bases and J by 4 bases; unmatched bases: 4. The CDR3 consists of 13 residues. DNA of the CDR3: TGTGCCAGGGGGACAGGGGGACGCTATGGCTACACCTTC. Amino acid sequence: CARGTGGRYGYTF.